Listed here are 32 T cell receptor beta chains from one sample, sequenced in a study of cytomegalovirus exposure and HLA in healthy donors. It was with 60 Vbeta and 13 Jbeta primers that the PCR ran. The method was immunoSEQ multiplex PCR; TCRdb's version includes in-frame clones alone and lacks a portion of them. This table has 150,000 to 200,000 clones, over 65% appearing once. The sample taken for sequencing was PBMCs. All receptors come from a woman in her forties or fifties in good health and CMV-seropositive.

The chain links TRBV10-3 to TRBJ1-1; unclear D gene. V dropped 4 bases and J dropped 10 bases, with 13 bases sitting between them. The CDR3 totals 12 residues. Germline V gives CDR1 ENHRY, CDR2 SYGVKD. Here the CDR3 DNA reads TGTGCCATCAGTGTCCCGGGTACGGGAGCTTTCTTT. Translating it yields CAISVPGTGAFF.

About this clone: Germline and junction disagree at one end, which may indicate a read error. J is TRBJ2-6 and V is TRBV7-9, with 7 bases lining up with TRBD1. Germline values: CDR1 SEHNR, CDR2 FQNEAQ (reference sequence). The CDR3 runs to 17 residues. Written as DNA, the CDR3 is TGTTCCAGCAGCTCGCTGACAGGGACCCCTGGGGCCAACGTCCTGACTTTC. Translated: CSSSSLTGTPGANVLTF. The entire variable domain, with the rest obtained from reference TRBV7-9 and TRBJ2-6, is as follows: DTGVSQNPRHKITKRGQNVTFRCDPISEHNRLYWYRQTLGQGPEFLTYFQNEAQLEKSRLLSDRFSAERPKGSFSTLEIQRTEQGDSAMYLCSSSSLTGTPGANVLTFGAGSRLTVL.

The chain carries TRBV7-9 and TRBJ2-1; 8 bases align to TRBD2. CDR3 length equals 12 residues. V was pared by 5 bases and J by 12 bases, with 6 bases of the junction left unmatched. The germline V gene encodes CDR1 SEHNR and CDR2 FQNEAQ (reference sequence). The CDR3 reads CASSRERGLQFF. For the CDR3, the DNA is TGTGCCAGCAGCAGGGAGCGGGGGTTGCAGTTCTTC.

This chain uses TRBV5-6 with TRBJ2-7; 11 bases map to TRBD2. The CDR3 loop spans 16 amino acids. Trimming took 5 bases from V and 0 from J; bases not matched to a gene: 7. The germline V gene has CDR1 SGHDT and CDR2 YYEEEE. The DNA of the CDR3 is TGTGCCAGCAGTCTGAGGGGGACTAGCGGCTCCTACGAGCAGTACTTC. This encodes CASSLRGTSGSYEQYF.

Only a few counts were recorded for this clone. The chain uses TRBV6-6 and TRBJ1-5, with TRBD1 matching over 11 bases. The CDR3 extends over 15 amino acids. CDR1 and CDR2 (germline): MNHNY, SVGAGI (reference sequence). V dropped 4 bases and J dropped 7; count of bases not matched to a gene: 6. The CDR3 here is CASSSRTGGSQPQHF. As DNA, the CDR3 is TGTGCCAGCAGTTCCCGGACAGGGGGCAGCCAGCCCCAGCATTTT.

The chain links TRBV28 to TRBJ1-1, with 10 bases aligning to TRBD1. This CDR3 has 17 residues. V was pared by 0 bases and J by 6 bases, with 10 bases of the junction left unmatched. Germline V lookup: CDR1 MDHEN, CDR2 SYDVKM. The CDR3: CASSLWGTGVRTAEAFF. As DNA, the CDR3 is TGTGCCAGCAGTTTATGGGGGACAGGGGTCAGAACAGCTGAAGCTTTCTTT.

J is TRBJ2-1 and V is TRBV2; TRBD1 is a possible D gene (6 bases). Per germline, CDR1 SNHLY and CDR2 FYNNEI. With 6 bases removed from V and 2 bases from J, the gap between germline ends came to 20 bases. This CDR3 is 17 amino acids long. In DNA form, the CDR3 reads TGTGCCAGCAGAGCCCTACGGGACACTTCACCCTACAATGAGCAGTTCTTC. Translation gives CASRALRDTSPYNEQFF.

The chain uses TRBV28 and TRBJ1-6, with D perhaps TRBD1 (6 bases). CDR1 is MDHEN, CDR2 SYDVKM, per germline. This CDR3 region has 14 residues. Trimming cost V 3 bases and J 5 bases, with 8 bases left between them. CDR3 nucleotides: TGTGCCAGCAGTTTGGGGGGGCATAATTCACCCCTCCACTTT. Its translation is CASSLGGHNSPLHF.

The genes are TRBV18 and TRBJ2-2; D is ambiguous. Trimming took off 6 bases at V and 3 bases at J, with 14 bases between the two ends. CDR3 size: 15 residues. The germline V gene has CDR1 KGHSH and CDR2 LQKENI. CDR3 sequence: CASSPLGVYTGELFF. The CDR3 DNA sequence: TGTGCCAGCTCCCCTCTAGGCGTGTACACCGGGGAGCTGTTTTTT. Variable domain in full (rest from reference TRBV18 and TRBJ2-2): NAGVMQNPRHLVRRRGQEARLRCSPMKGHSHVYWYRQLPEEGLKFMVYLQKENIIDESGMPKERFSAEFPKEGPSILRIQQVVRGDSAAYFCASSPLGVYTGELFFGEGSRLTVL.

The chain employs TRBV6-6 and TRBJ1-4; TRBD1 agrees at 7 bases. V trimming: 6 bases; J trimming: 10 bases; junction bases outside the gene matches: 11. The CDR3 spans 14 residues. Germline V CDR1 and CDR2: MNHNY, SVGAGI (reference sequence). The CDR3 here is CASSSGGIVAKLFF. The CDR3 nucleotides are TGTGCCAGCAGCTCAGGGGGGATTGTCGCAAAACTGTTTTTT.

The genes are TRBV7-9 and TRBJ1-1; 7 nucleotides agree with TRBD1. The J segment lost 3 bases and the V segment lost 2 bases, leaving 3 bases of the junction unmatched. The CDR3 extends over 14 amino acids. Germline CDR1 and CDR2: SEHNR and FQNEAQ (reference sequence). The CDR3 here is CASSLLQGDTEAFF. DNA of the CDR3: TGTGCCAGCAGCTTACTCCAGGGGGACACTGAAGCTTTCTTT.

The genes are TRBV5-1 and TRBJ1-2; D might be TRBD1 (5 bases). Trimming left V 0 bases short and J 3 bases short, with 9 bases between. CDR1 is SGHRS, CDR2 YFSETQ, per germline. The CDR3 consists of 14 residues. CDR3 nucleotides: TGCGCCAGCAGCTTGGTTCCGGGGGACTATGGCTACACCTTC. This gives the protein CASSLVPGDYGYTF.

V gene TRBV5-1 combines with J gene TRBJ2-7; D is undetermined. Germline V lookup: CDR1 SGHRS, CDR2 YFSETQ. CDR3 length: 11 residues. Trimming left V 4 bases short and J 3 bases short, with 5 bases between. For the CDR3, the DNA is TGCGCCAGCAGCGCAGACTACGAGCAGTACTTC. The encoded protein is CASSADYEQYF.

The V and J genes are TRBV9 and TRBJ2-3, with D maybe TRBD1 (5 bases). V was shortened by 5 bases and J by 2 bases, with 9 bases between the two germline ends. CDR3 length equals 13 residues. Germline CDR1 SGDLS, CDR2 YYNGEE. As DNA, the CDR3 is TGTGCCAGCAGTACTGGACACACAGATACGCAGTATTTT. As protein: CASSTGHTDTQYF.

This clone was picked up one time. The chain employs TRBV5-1 and TRBJ1-1; D ambiguous. V lost 0 bases and J 5 bases, leaving 11 bases between the germline ends. This CDR3 region has 14 residues. CDR1 is SGHRS, CDR2 YFSETQ, per germline. For the CDR3, the DNA is TGCGCCAGCAGCTTGGATCCTACGGTGACTGAAGCTTTCTTT. It yields the protein CASSLDPTVTEAFF.

This clone was seen only a few times. The same CDR3 also results from other DNA sequences found in this sample. The chain couples TRBV5-6 to TRBJ1-5, with D unresolved. The CDR3 is made up of 14 amino acids. Deletions cut 0 bases from V and 0 bases from J, with 4 bases between. Germline CDR1 and CDR2: SGHDT and YYEEEE. CDR3 DNA: TGTGCCAGCAGCTTGGGCGGTAGCAATCAGCCCCAGCATTTT. Its translation: CASSLGGSNQPQHF. Combining the CDR3 with reference TRBV5-6 and TRBJ1-5 gives the whole variable domain DAGVTQSPTHLIKTRGQQVTLRCSPKSGHDTVSWYQQALGQGPQFIFQYYEEEERQRGNFPDRFSGHQFPNYSSELNVNALLLGDSALYLCASSLGGSNQPQHFGDGTRLSIL.

The chain combines TRBV5-4 with TRBJ1-2; 9 bases agree with TRBD1. CDR1 and CDR2 from the germline V gene are SGHNT and YYREEE (reference sequence). Losses at the gene ends were 2 bases for V and 8 bases for J; bases not matched to a gene: 4. The CDR3 consists of 13 residues. The CDR3 DNA is TGTGCCAGCAGCTTACAGGGGGCAGGGGGCTACACCTTC. It codes for CASSLQGAGGYTF.

This rearrangement joins TRBV5-1 to TRBJ1-1, with unresolved D. The CDR3 loop spans 14 amino acids. V was clipped by 2 bases and J by 0 bases, with 8 bases between them. CDR1 is SGHRS and CDR2 is YFSETQ in the germline V gene. CDR3 loop: CASSLEPMNTEAFF. The DNA for the CDR3 is TGCGCCAGCAGCTTAGAACCTATGAACACTGAAGCTTTCTTT. Complete variable domain (other parts from reference TRBV5-1 and TRBJ1-1): KAGVTQTPRYLIKTRGQQVTLSCSPISGHRSVSWYQQTPGQGLQFLFEYFSETQRNKGNFPGRFSGRQFSNSRSEMNVSTLELGDSALYLCASSLEPMNTEAFFGQGTRLTVV.

This clone was detected once. The chain combines TRBV11-2 with TRBJ2-7; D unresolved. The germline gives CDR1 SGHAT, CDR2 FQNNGV. CDR3 size: 14 residues. Trimming took off 0 bases at V and 2 bases at J, with 8 bases between the two ends. The DNA for the CDR3 is TGTGCCAGCAGCTTAGACCCAAGCGCCTACGAGCAGTACTTC. Its protein is CASSLDPSAYEQYF.

The rearrangement joins TRBV7-8 to TRBJ1-5; TRBD1 agrees at 7 bases. Trimming cost V 5 bases and J 8 bases; bases outside gene matches: 9. The V gene's germline CDR1 is SGHVS and CDR2 FQNEAQ. The CDR3 has 14 amino acids. In DNA form, the CDR3 reads TGTGCCAGCAGCCTTTACGGTGACAGGGAGCCCCAGCATTTT. Its translation is CASSLYGDREPQHF.

The chain couples TRBV6-5 to TRBJ2-7; D not resolved. V gave up 6 bases and J gave up 6 bases, with 15 bases separating them. Germline CDR1 reads MNHEY; CDR2 reads SVGAGI. The CDR3 length is 13 residues. CDR3 loop: CASRLQTSTEQYF. The CDR3 DNA reads as TGTGCCAGCAGGTTACAGACCTCAACCGAGCAGTACTTC.

J is TRBJ1-4 and V is TRBV18, with D possibly being TRBD1 (5 bases). Germline CDR1 KGHSH, CDR2 LQKENI. The CDR3 totals 15 residues. Trimming took 3 bases from V and 0 from J, leaving 8 bases between them. The CDR3 region is CASSPPTATNEKLFF. The CDR3 bases are TGTGCCAGCTCACCTCCGACAGCAACTAATGAAAAACTGTTTTTT. The whole variable domain, filled in from reference TRBV18 and TRBJ1-4, reads NAGVMQNPRHLVRRRGQEARLRCSPMKGHSHVYWYRQLPEEGLKFMVYLQKENIIDESGMPKERFSAEFPKEGPSILRIQQVVRGDSAAYFCASSPPTATNEKLFFGSGTQLSVL.

V usage is TRBV7-3 and J usage is TRBJ2-2; 8 bases are a match to TRBD2. J gave up 2 bases and V 6 bases, and 5 bases lay outside the gene matches. Germline V lookup: CDR1 SGHTA, CDR2 FQGTGA. The length of the CDR3 is 15 residues. As DNA, the CDR3 is TGTGCCAGCAGTACGGGGGGGAAAAACACCGGGGAGCTGTTTTTT. The encoded protein is CASSTGGKNTGELFF.

The CDR3 reads CASSPERTYSYEQYF. The DNA of the CDR3 is TGTGCCAGCTCACCCGAGCGGACTTACTCCTACGAGCAGTACTTC. The V gene is TRBV18, the J gene TRBJ2-7; weak D call: TRBD2 (5 bases). The V end was cut by 3 bases, the J end by 0 bases, with 12 bases between. Germline-derived CDR1 and CDR2 are KGHSH and LQKENI. The length of the CDR3 is 15 residues.

This clone has more than one count but fewer than ten. This chain joins TRBV5-5 and TRBJ1-4; D call uncertain. The CDR3 extends over 13 amino acids. Looked up from germline, CDR1 is SGHKS and CDR2 is YYEKEE (reference sequence). V was shortened by 5 bases and J by 12 bases, with 17 bases between the two germline ends. The CDR3 DNA reads as TGTGCCAGCAGTGATGGACTGGAGAGAGAACTGTTTTTT. Its translation: CASSDGLERELFF.

A few counts support this clone. The chain recombines TRBV6-6 with TRBJ2-1, with 7 bases aligning to TRBD1. The junction had 1 base not matched to a gene; V was cut back by 3 bases and J by 2 bases. The CDR3 is 14 residues long. Germline V lookup: CDR1 MNHNY, CDR2 SVGAGI (reference sequence). CDR3 nucleotide sequence: TGTGCCAGCAGTTATCAGGGGGCCTACAATGAGCAGTTCTTC. This translates into CASSYQGAYNEQFF.

The rearrangement uses TRBV6-6 and TRBJ2-7, with D possibly being TRBD2 (5 bases). There are 13 residues in the CDR3. From germline, CDR1 is MNHNY and CDR2 SVGAGI (reference sequence). V was cut by 10 bases and J by 0 bases, with 13 bases left in between. CDR3 DNA: TGTGCCACGCATTCAGGACTCTCCTACGAGCAGTACTTC. This gives the protein CATHSGLSYEQYF.

V is TRBV6-5 and J is TRBJ2-2, with 9 bases matching TRBD2. With V trimmed by 2 bases and J by 5 bases, 6 bases remained unmatched. The CDR3 consists of 16 residues. From germline, CDR1 is MNHEY and CDR2 SVGAGI. DNA for the CDR3: TGTGCCAGCAGTTACGGGCGGGGGGGCCGGACCGGGGAGCTGTTTTTT. Translating gives CASSYGRGGRTGELFF.

CDR3 region: CASSLNGLYSYEQYF. CDR3 DNA: TGTGCCAGCAGCTTAAACGGACTTTACTCCTACGAGCAGTACTTC. The chain carries TRBV7-8 and TRBJ2-7, with a possible D match to TRBD2 (5 bases). CDR3 length: 15 residues. Germline-derived CDR1 and CDR2 are SGHVS and FQNEAQ. V gave up 2 bases and J gave up 0 bases, with 11 bases separating them.

The chain employs TRBV5-1 and TRBJ1-2; TRBD1 is a possible D gene (6 bases). The length of the CDR3 is 14 residues. Germline values: CDR1 SGHRS, CDR2 YFSETQ. The V gene lost 7 bases and the J gene lost 4 bases, with 17 bases spanning the gap. CDR3 DNA: TGCGCCAGCCCAGCTTGGACAGCGACCTATGGCTACACCTTC. It codes for CASPAWTATYGYTF.

This chain joins TRBV18 and TRBJ2-2; TRBD2 aligns across 7 bases. CDR1 and CDR2 from the germline V gene are KGHSH and LQKENI. The CDR3 runs 16 residues. V shed 2 bases and J 4 bases; nucleotides not matched to a gene: 7. CDR3 DNA: TGTGCCAGCTCACCAGGCGGGGGTGGATCCACCGGGGAGCTGTTTTTT. This codes for CASSPGGGGSTGELFF.

The chain couples TRBV4-1 to TRBJ2-2; 7 nucleotides line up with TRBD2. Germline V CDR1 and CDR2: MGHRA, YSYEKL. The CDR3 is 13 amino acids. With V trimmed by 3 bases and J by 6 bases, 1 base remained unmatched. The CDR3: CASSHRGAGELFF. The DNA of the CDR3 is TGCGCCAGCAGCCACCGGGGGGCCGGGGAGCTGTTTTTT.